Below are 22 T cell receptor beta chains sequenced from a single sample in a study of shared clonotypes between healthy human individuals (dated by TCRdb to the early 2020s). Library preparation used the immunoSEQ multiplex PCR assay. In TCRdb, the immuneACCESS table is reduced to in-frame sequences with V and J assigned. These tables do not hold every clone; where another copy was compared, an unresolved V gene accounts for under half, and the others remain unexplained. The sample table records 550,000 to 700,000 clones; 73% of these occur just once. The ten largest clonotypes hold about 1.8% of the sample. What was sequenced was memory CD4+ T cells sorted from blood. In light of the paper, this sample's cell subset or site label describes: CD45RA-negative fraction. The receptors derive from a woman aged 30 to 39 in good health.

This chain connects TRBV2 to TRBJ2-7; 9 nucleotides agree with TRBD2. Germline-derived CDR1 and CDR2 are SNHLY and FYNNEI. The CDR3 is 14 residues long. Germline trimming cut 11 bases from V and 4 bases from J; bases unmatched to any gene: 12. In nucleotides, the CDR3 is TGTGCCGTCGAGGCCAGGGGACTAGCTTACGAGCAGTACTTC. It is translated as CAVEARGLAYEQYF. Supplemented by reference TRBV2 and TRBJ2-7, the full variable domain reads EPEVTQTPSHQVTQMGQEVILRCVPISNHLYFYWYRQILGQKVEFLVSFYNNEISEKSEIFDDQFSVERPDGSNFTLKIRSTKLEDSAMYFCAVEARGLAYEQYFGPGTRLTVT.

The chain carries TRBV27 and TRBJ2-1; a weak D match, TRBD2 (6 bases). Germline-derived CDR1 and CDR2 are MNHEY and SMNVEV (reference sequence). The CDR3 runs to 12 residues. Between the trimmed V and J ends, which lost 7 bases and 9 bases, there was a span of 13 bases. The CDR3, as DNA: TGTGCCAGCATTAACGCGGGGTTTGAGCAGTTCTTC. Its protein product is CASINAGFEQFF.

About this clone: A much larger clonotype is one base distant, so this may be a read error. CDR3 sequence reads: CASSQGQGYGYTF. For the CDR3, the DNA is TGTGCCAGCAGCCAAGGACAGGGTTATGGCTACACCTTC. The chain is built from TRBV7-2 and TRBJ1-2, with 8 bases lining up with TRBD1. Germline CDR1 SGHTA, CDR2 FQGNSA. The CDR3 runs to 13 residues. After removal of 5 bases from V and 5 bases from J, the junction contained 4 bases not matched to a gene.

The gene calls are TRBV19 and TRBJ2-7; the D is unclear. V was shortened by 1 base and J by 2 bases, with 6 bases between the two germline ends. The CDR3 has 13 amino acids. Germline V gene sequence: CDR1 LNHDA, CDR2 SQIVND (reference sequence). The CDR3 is CASSIGVTYEQYF. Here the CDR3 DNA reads TGTGCCAGTAGTATAGGAGTGACCTACGAGCAGTACTTC.

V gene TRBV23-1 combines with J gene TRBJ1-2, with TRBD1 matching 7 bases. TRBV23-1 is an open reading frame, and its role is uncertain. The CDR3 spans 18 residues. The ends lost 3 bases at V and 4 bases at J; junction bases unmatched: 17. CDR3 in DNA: TGCGCCAGCAGTCAGCCGTCCCCTCCGGGACAGTTTATCTATGGCTACACCTTC. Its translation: CASSQPSPPGQFIYGYTF.

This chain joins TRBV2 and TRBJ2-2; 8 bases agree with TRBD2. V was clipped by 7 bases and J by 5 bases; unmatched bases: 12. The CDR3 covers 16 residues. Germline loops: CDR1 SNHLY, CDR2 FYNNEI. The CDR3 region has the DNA TGTGCCAGCAAGGTCAGAGCGGGAGAAGGTACCGGGGAGCTGTTTTTT. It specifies CASKVRAGEGTGELFF.

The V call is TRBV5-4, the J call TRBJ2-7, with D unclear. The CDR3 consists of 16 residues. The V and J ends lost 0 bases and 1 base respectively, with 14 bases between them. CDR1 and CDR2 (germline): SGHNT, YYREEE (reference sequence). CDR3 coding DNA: TGTGCCAGCAGCTTGGCCGTGTCAGACCCATCCTACGAGCAGTACTTC. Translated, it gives CASSLAVSDPSYEQYF.

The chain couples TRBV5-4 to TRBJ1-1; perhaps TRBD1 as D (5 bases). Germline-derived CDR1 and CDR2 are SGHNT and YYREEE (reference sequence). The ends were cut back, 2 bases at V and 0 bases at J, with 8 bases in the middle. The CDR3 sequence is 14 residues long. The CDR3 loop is CASSFQGMNTEAFF. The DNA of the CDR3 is TGTGCCAGCAGCTTTCAGGGCATGAACACTGAAGCTTTCTTT.

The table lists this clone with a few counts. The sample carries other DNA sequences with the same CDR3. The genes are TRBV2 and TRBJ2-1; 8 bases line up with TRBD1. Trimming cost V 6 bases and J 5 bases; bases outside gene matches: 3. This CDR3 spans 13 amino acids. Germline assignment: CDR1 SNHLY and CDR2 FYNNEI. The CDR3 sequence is CASSGQGDNEQFF. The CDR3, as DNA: TGTGCCAGCAGCGGACAGGGAGACAATGAGCAGTTCTTC.

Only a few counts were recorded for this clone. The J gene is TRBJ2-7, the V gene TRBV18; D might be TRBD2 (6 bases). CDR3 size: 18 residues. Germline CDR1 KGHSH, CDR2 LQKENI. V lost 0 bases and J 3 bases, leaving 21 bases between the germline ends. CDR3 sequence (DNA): TGTGCCAGCTCACCACCGGGTCTAGCGAACCCGAGAAACTACGAGCAGTACTTC. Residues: CASSPPGLANPRNYEQYF.

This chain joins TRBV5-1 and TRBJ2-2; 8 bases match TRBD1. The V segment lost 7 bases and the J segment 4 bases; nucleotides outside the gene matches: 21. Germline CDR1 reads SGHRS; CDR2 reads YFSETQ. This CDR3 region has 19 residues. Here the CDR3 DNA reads TGCGCCAGCCGAGGACAGGGAATTTTTACAACGGGGAGCACCGGGGAGCTGTTTTTT. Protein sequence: CASRGQGIFTTGSTGELFF.

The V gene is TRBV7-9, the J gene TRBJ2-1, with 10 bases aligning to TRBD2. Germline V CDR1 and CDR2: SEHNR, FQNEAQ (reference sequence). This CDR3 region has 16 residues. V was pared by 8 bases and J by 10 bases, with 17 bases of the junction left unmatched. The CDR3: CASAPRLAGASDEQFF. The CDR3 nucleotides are TGTGCCAGCGCCCCACGGCTAGCGGGAGCATCGGACGAGCAGTTCTTC.

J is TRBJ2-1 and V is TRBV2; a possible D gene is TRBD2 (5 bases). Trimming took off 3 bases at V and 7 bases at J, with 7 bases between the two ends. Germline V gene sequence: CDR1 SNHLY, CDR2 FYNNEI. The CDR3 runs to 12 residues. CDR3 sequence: CASSDPGNEQFF. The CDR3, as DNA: TGTGCCAGCAGTGATCCGGGGAATGAGCAGTTCTTC.

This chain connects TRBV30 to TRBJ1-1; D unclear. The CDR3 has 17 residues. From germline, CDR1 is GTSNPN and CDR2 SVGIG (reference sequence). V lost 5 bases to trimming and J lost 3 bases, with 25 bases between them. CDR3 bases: TGTGCCTGGGCGATCGCCAGGATCCAAGGGTCGTACACTGAAGCTTTCTTT. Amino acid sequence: CAWAIARIQGSYTEAFF.

The CDR3, as DNA: TGTGCCAGCAGCTATAGCCCCAGGGATGGAAACACCATATATTTT. The encoded protein is CASSYSPRDGNTIYF. The V gene is TRBV2, the J gene TRBJ1-3; D is perhaps TRBD1 (5 bases). CDR3 length: 15 residues. V was trimmed by 6 bases and J by 3 bases, leaving 15 bases between them. From germline, CDR1 is SNHLY and CDR2 FYNNEI.

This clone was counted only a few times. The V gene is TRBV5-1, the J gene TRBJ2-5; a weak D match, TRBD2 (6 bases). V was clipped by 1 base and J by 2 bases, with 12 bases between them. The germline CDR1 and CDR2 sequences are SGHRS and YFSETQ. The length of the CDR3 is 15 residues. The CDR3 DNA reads TGCGCCAGCAGCTTGAGGTCAGGGAGGCAAGAGACCCAGTACTTC. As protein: CASSLRSGRQETQYF.

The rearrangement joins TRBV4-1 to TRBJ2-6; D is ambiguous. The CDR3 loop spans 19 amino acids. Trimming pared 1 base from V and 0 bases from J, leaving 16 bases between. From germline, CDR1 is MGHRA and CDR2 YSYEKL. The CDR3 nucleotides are TGCGCCAGCAGCCAAGGCGCCACAGAGTTCTTCTCTGGGGCCAACGTCCTGACTTTC. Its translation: CASSQGATEFFSGANVLTF.

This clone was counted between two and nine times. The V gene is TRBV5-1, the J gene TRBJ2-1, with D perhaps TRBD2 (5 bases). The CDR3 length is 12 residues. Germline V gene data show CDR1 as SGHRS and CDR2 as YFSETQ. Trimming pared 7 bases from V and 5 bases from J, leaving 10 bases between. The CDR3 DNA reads TGCGCCAGCGGTAGCGCCCACAATGAGCAGTTCTTC. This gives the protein CASGSAHNEQFF.

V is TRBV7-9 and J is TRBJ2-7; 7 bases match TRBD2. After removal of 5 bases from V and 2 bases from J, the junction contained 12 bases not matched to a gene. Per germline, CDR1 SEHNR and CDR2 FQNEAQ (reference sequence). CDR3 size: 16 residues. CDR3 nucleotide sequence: TGTGCCAGCAGCGGAACGGCGGGAGCGAGGGCCTACGAGCAGTACTTC. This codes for CASSGTAGARAYEQYF.

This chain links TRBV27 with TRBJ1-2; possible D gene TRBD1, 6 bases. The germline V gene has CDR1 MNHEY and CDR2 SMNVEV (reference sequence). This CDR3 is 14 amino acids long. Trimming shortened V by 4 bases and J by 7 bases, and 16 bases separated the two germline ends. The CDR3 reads CASSSYRESGGYTF. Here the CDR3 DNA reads TGTGCCAGCAGTTCTTACAGGGAGTCGGGTGGCTACACCTTC.

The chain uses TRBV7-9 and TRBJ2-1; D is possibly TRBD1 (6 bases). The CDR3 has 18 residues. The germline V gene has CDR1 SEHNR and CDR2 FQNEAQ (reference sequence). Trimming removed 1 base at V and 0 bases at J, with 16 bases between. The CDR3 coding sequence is TGTGCCAGCAGCTTAGTGGGGGCAACCGAAAGCTCCTACAATGAGCAGTTCTTC. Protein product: CASSLVGATESSYNEQFF. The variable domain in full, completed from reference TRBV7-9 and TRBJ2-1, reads DTGVSQNPRHKITKRGQNVTFRCDPISEHNRLYWYRQTLGQGPEFLTYFQNEAQLEKSRLLSDRFSAERPKGSFSTLEIQRTEQGDSAMYLCASSLVGATESSYNEQFFGPGTRLTVL.

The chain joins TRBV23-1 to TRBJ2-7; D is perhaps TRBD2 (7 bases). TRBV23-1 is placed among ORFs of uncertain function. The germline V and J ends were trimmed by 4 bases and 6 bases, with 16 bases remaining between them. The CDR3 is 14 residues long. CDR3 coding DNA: TGCGCCAGCAGTCCCCAGGGCGGGGGCTTCGAGCAGTACTTC. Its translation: CASSPQGGGFEQYF.